This T cell receptor (beta chain) originates from a study of blood T cell repertoires in COVID-19. Study in general: Acute-phase and convalescent COVID-19 samples originated in the United States, Italy and Spain. T cells, B-cell-depleted T cells, or PBMCs provided the cDNA or gDNA that served as material.

Original handling: Amplifying reference gene primers gave estimates of nucleated cell counts. The table came from immunoSEQ multiplex PCR; TCRdb's copy has only in-frame clones and leaves some out. That table is the source of V, J and clone size, and D and trimming were worked out from the DNA. The data show roughly 86,000 clones, 82% seen once. The TCR was taken from a human donor in a cohort sampled during active COVID-19. What was sequenced was peripheral blood.

The CDR3 region has the DNA TGTGCCAGCAGGCTGGACAGTGAAGCTTTCTTT. The encoded protein is CASRLDSEAFF. The genes are TRBV6-5 and TRBJ1-1; D may be TRBD1 (6 bases). The CDR3 spans 11 residues. The V gene lost 6 bases and the J gene lost 7 bases, with 9 bases spanning the gap. CDR1 and CDR2 (germline): MNHEY, SVGAGI.